This TCR beta chain was identified in a study of shared clonotypes between healthy human individuals. The V end was cut by 5 bases, the J end by 6 bases, with 14 bases between. The CDR3 consists of 13 residues. Germline V CDR1 and CDR2: LNHDA, SQIVND (reference sequence). Donors, healthy HIV-negative adults, lacked recent acute infections or vaccinations. Both subsets, CD45RA+ naive and CD45RA-negative memory, were split from the CD4+ cells. Here immunoSEQ multiplex PCR was the method, and the copy in TCRdb shows in-frame clones only, minus some. The table shows 2 million to 3 million clones, with approximately 93% occurring only once.

This chain connects TRBV19 to TRBJ2-7, with TRBD2 as a possible D gene (5 bases). What was sequenced was naive CD4+ T cells from PBMCs. Subset here: CD45RA+ positively selected. The receptor's source is a man aged 18-30 years in good health. Some clones in this sample may be carry-over from other donors' samples. CDR3 sequence: CASSVTDRGEQYF. For the CDR3, the DNA is TGTGCCAGTAGTGTTACGGACCGGGGCGAGCAGTACTTC.